Below are 13 T cell receptor beta chains sequenced from a single sample in a study of blood T cells in healthy people across ages. The second PCR ran roughly 6 to 12 cycles with a sample-barcoded 5' primer and J-beta primers. TCRdb re-called the 5' RACE reads through MiXCR, storing one row per CDR3 protein. The data contain some 780,000 distinct CDR3 sequences, roughly three fifths of them singletons. The sequenced material came from blood. These receptors were taken from a man aged 40-49 years in good health.

The chain is built from TRBV29-1 and TRBJ2-3; D is ambiguous. V lost 7 bases and J lost 4, with 9 bases in between. This CDR3 spans 11 amino acids. Germline assignment: CDR1 SQVTM and CDR2 ANQGSEA. CDR3 DNA sequence: TGCAGCGGCAAGGCGGCAGATACGCAGTATTTT. Translating gives CSGKAADTQYF.

The CDR3 DNA reads TGTGCCAGCAGTTCGACACCGAGCTCCTATAATTCACCCCTCCACTTT. Amino acid sequence: CASSSTPSSYNSPLHF. This chain connects TRBV28 to TRBJ1-6; D is ambiguous. The V and J ends lost 4 bases and 0 bases respectively, with 10 bases between them. CDR3 length: 16 amino acids. Germline CDR1 MDHEN, CDR2 SYDVKM.

The chain joins TRBV5-4 to TRBJ2-3; D is unresolved. The CDR3 length is 15 residues. CDR1 and CDR2 from the germline V gene are SGHNT and YYREEE (reference sequence). V gave up 1 base and J gave up 4 bases, with 13 bases separating them. The DNA for the CDR3 is TGTGCCAGCAGCTTGCCCGTGGACGTCGCAGATACGCAGTATTTT. It yields the protein CASSLPVDVADTQYF. The full variable domain, completed using reference TRBV5-4 and TRBJ2-3, is ETGVTQSPTHLIKTRGQQVTLRCSSQSGHNTVSWYQQALGQGPQFIFQYYREEENGRGNFPPRFSGLQFPNYSSELNVNALELDDSALYLCASSLPVDVADTQYFGPGTRLTVL.

The rearrangement joins TRBV7-2 to TRBJ2-1; 9 bases agree with TRBD1. Germline V gene lookup returns CDR1 SGHTA and CDR2 FQGNSA. The trim removed 5 bases at V and 5 bases at J, leaving 7 bases unmatched. CDR3 length: 15 residues. The CDR3 protein is CASSILQGANNEQFF. The CDR3 DNA sequence: TGTGCCAGCAGCATCCTACAGGGGGCGAACAATGAGCAGTTCTTC.

V gene TRBV7-9 combines with J gene TRBJ2-4; possibly TRBD2 for D (5 bases). Germline CDR1 and CDR2: SEHNR and FQNEAQ (reference sequence). The CDR3 covers 18 residues. V was trimmed by 2 bases and J by 4 bases, leaving 21 bases between them. The CDR3 region is CASSLKGPSGGEKNIQYF. The CDR3 coding sequence is TGTGCCAGCAGCTTAAAAGGACCCAGCGGAGGTGAGAAAAACATTCAGTACTTC.

The genes are TRBV21-1 and TRBJ2-6. TRBV21-1 is shown as a pseudogene. This CDR3 is 17 amino acids long. The CDR3 nucleotides read TGTGCCAGCAGCATCTCATTCCCCGTGTCTGGGGCCAACGTCCTGACTTTC. This encodes CASSISFPVSGANVLTF.

This clonotype showed up just a few times. The CDR3 sequence is CASSLLRGGHEQFF. Here the CDR3 DNA reads TGTGCCAGCAGCTTACTGCGGGGGGGCCATGAGCAGTTCTTC. V and J are TRBV7-2 and TRBJ2-1; 9 bases line up with TRBD2. J lost 8 bases, V lost 2 bases, and 4 bases had no gene match. This CDR3 spans 14 amino acids. Germline V lookup: CDR1 SGHTA, CDR2 FQGNSA. Using reference TRBV7-2 and TRBJ2-1 for the parts outside the CDR3, the full variable domain is GAGVSQSPSNKVTEKGKDVELRCDPISGHTALYWYRQSLGQGLEFLIYFQGNSAPDKSGLPSDRFSAERTGGSVSTLTIQRTQQEDSAVYLCASSLLRGGHEQFFGPGTRLTVL.

The V gene is TRBV3-1, the J gene TRBJ2-4, with no clear D. Judging by the DNA end, TRBJ2-5 fits better; the J call may be wrong. The CDR3 extends over 15 amino acids. Germline V gives CDR1 LGHDT, CDR2 YNNKEL (reference sequence). The CDR3 spells CASSPLTVIGETQYF. The CDR3 DNA sequence: TGTGCCAGCAGCCCTCTGACTGTAATTGGAGAGACCCAGTACTTC.

The gene calls are TRBV29-1 and TRBJ1-2; D unresolved. The CDR3 runs to 12 residues. Germline CDR1 is SQVTM and CDR2 is ANQGSEA. Trimming took off 3 bases at V and 4 bases at J, with 9 bases between the two ends. The CDR3 DNA reads TGCAGCGTTGAGACATCTGGCTATGGCTACACCTTC. Amino acid sequence: CSVETSGYGYTF.

This chain links TRBV7-9 with TRBJ1-4; 10 bases align to TRBD1. Germline V gives CDR1 SEHNR, CDR2 FQNEAQ (reference sequence). CDR3 length equals 15 residues. Losses at the gene ends were 5 bases for V and 8 bases for J; bases not matched to a gene: 8. CDR3 bases: TGTGCCAGCAGCGCCCTGACAGGGGGCGAAGAAAAACTGTTTTTT. This codes for CASSALTGGEEKLFF.

The V and J genes are TRBV7-2 and TRBJ2-4, with 10 bases matching TRBD2. TRBJ2-7 matches the DNA end more closely, so the J call is doubtful. The CDR3 totals 17 residues. Germline loops: CDR1 SGHTA, CDR2 FQGNSA. The CDR3 reads CASSLALLAGDSYEQYF. DNA for the CDR3: TGTGCCAGCAGCTTAGCCCTCCTAGCGGGGGACTCCTACGAGCAGTACTTC.

The chain uses TRBV18 and TRBJ2-1; 8 bases match TRBD1. This CDR3 is 14 amino acids long. Germline V CDR1 and CDR2: KGHSH, LQKENI. J gave up 8 bases and V 2 bases, and 5 bases lay outside the gene matches. CDR3 sequence (DNA): TGTGCCAGCTCACCAAGGACAGGGCTCGATGAGCAGTTCTTC. It is translated as CASSPRTGLDEQFF.

This chain joins TRBV10-3 and TRBJ2-1; 7 nucleotides align to TRBD2. The CDR3 is 13 amino acids. Germline lookup yields CDR1 ENHRY and CDR2 SYGVKD. Germline trimming cut 6 bases from V and 12 bases from J; bases unmatched to any gene: 11. This chain's CDR3 is CAISQGTIEGQFF. CDR3 nucleotides: TGTGCCATCAGCCAAGGGACTATCGAGGGGCAGTTCTTC.